These 27 T cell receptor beta chains came from one sample sequenced in a study of T cell responses to AZD1222 COVID-19 vaccine. The table came from immunoSEQ multiplex PCR; TCRdb's copy has only in-frame clones and leaves some out. The profile covers some 120,000 clones, with 93% appearing a single time and approximately 3.3% taken by the ten largest. The sample in question was peripheral blood, obtained on day 0 of AZD1222 vaccination. The receptors were gathered from an adult in good health.

The V and J genes are TRBV12-2 and TRBJ1-5; the D segment call TRBD1 is taken from the table without a DNA check. TRBV12-2 is a listed pseudogene. The CDR3 is 15 residues long. CDR3 DNA sequence: TGTGCAAGTCGGTACAGGGGTTATAGCAATCAGCCCCAGCATTTT. This codes for CASRYRGYSNQPQHF.

Comments on this clone: The junction departs from germline at one end; a sequencing error may be responsible. V is TRBV7-9 and J is TRBJ1-2; D call uncertain. CDR1 is SEHNR, CDR2 FQNEAQ, per germline (reference sequence). The CDR3 runs to 10 residues. CDR3 sequence reads: CASGLGGYTF. The CDR3 DNA is TGTGCCAGCGGCTTGGGTGGCTACACCTTC.

V and J are TRBV28 and TRBJ1-6; perhaps TRBD1 as D (5 bases). Trimming shortened V by 3 bases and J by 9 bases, and 12 bases separated the two germline ends. The germline CDR1 and CDR2 sequences are MDHEN and SYDVKM. The CDR3 has 14 residues. The CDR3 DNA reads as TGTGCCAGCAGTTTCGGGGGATTCGGTTCACCCCTCCACTTT. Encoded protein: CASSFGGFGSPLHF. Full variable domain (remainder filled in from reference TRBV28 and TRBJ1-6): DVKVTQSSRYLVKRTGEKVFLECVQDMDHENMFWYRQDPGLGLRLIYFSYDVKMKEKGDIPEGYSVSREKKERFSLILESASTNQTSMYLCASSFGGFGSPLHFGNGTRLTVT.

This clone was detected a few times. The chain combines TRBV7-9 with TRBJ2-1, with 8 bases matching TRBD2. This CDR3 contains 15 residues. After removal of 5 bases from V and 3 bases from J, the junction contained 6 bases not matched to a gene. Per the germline V gene, CDR1 is SEHNR and CDR2 is FQNEAQ (reference sequence). The CDR3 sequence: CASSKSGTSYNEQFF. In DNA, the CDR3 is TGTGCCAGCAGCAAAAGCGGGACTAGCTACAATGAGCAGTTCTTC.

The chain carries TRBV14 and TRBJ2-5; unclear D gene. CDR3 length: 15 amino acids. CDR1 and CDR2 (germline): SGHDN, FVKESK. V was cut by 0 bases and J by 5 bases, with 13 bases left in between. CDR3 residues: CASSQDWLSPETQYF. In DNA form, the CDR3 reads TGTGCCAGCAGCCAAGATTGGCTCTCCCCGGAGACCCAGTACTTC.

J is TRBJ2-1 and V is TRBV7-9; 9 bases line up with TRBD2. The CDR3 extends over 13 amino acids. Germline V gene sequence: CDR1 SEHNR, CDR2 FQNEAQ (reference sequence). V trimming: 6 bases; J trimming: 13 bases; junction bases outside the gene matches: 10. The CDR3 coding sequence is TGTGCCAGCAGTCTTACTCGGACTAGCGATCAGTTCTTC. Translation: CASSLTRTSDQFF.

V is TRBV5-1 and J is TRBJ2-1, with D possibly matching TRBD2 (5 bases). Between the trimmed V and J ends, which lost 3 bases and 7 bases, there was a span of 17 bases. This CDR3 is 15 amino acids long. Per the germline V gene, CDR1 is SGHRS and CDR2 is YFSETQ. The CDR3 nucleotides read TGCGCCAGCAGCTACCCGAACGGGATACGAAATGAGCAGTTCTTC. Amino acid sequence: CASSYPNGIRNEQFF.

The CDR3 DNA is TGTGCCAGCAGTGAGGGGACAGGGGGCACCGGGGAGCTGTTTTTT. It encodes CASSEGTGGTGELFF. This sequence joins TRBV28 and TRBJ2-2; TRBD1 matches at 11 bases. Germline V lookup: CDR1 MDHEN, CDR2 SYDVKM. J gave up 4 bases and V 5 bases, and 3 bases lay outside the gene matches. This CDR3 region has 15 residues.

In this sample, this clone turned up once. This sequence joins TRBV20-1 and TRBJ2-1; D is undetermined. CDR1 and CDR2 (germline): DFQATT, SNEGSKA (reference sequence). The CDR3 has 11 amino acids. The V and J ends lost 5 bases and 5 bases respectively, with 7 bases between them. CDR3 sequence reads: CSAFRNNEQFF. For the CDR3, the DNA is TGCAGTGCTTTCCGGAACAATGAGCAGTTCTTC.

The rearrangement links TRBV6-5 to TRBJ2-1, with D hard to call. Per the germline V gene, CDR1 is MNHEY and CDR2 is SVGAGI. V shed 7 bases and J shed 5 bases, with 18 bases lying between them. This CDR3 is 15 amino acids long. The CDR3 DNA reads TGTGCCAGCACCCCGGTAAGGGCGTCCCACAATGAGCAGTTCTTC. It specifies CASTPVRASHNEQFF.

This chain joins TRBV5-5 and TRBJ2-1; TRBD2 aligns across 10 bases. V shed 1 base, J shed 7 bases, and the junction held 5 bases outside the gene matches. In germline, CDR1 is SGHKS, CDR2 YYEKEE (reference sequence). There are 15 residues in the CDR3. This chain's CDR3 is CASSLLLAGSNEQFF. The DNA of the CDR3 is TGTGCCAGCAGCTTGTTACTAGCGGGATCTAATGAGCAGTTCTTC. Full variable domain (missing parts from reference TRBV5-5 and TRBJ2-1): DAGVTQSPTHLIKTRGQQVTLRCSPISGHKSVSWYQQVLGQGPQFIFQYYEKEERGRGNFPDRFSARQFPNYSSELNVNALLLGDSALYLCASSLLLAGSNEQFFGPGTRLTVL.

The chain carries TRBV19 and TRBJ1-2; no clear D gene. The CDR3 is made up of 14 amino acids. V lost 3 bases and J lost 8, with 16 bases in between. Germline V gene lookup returns CDR1 LNHDA and CDR2 SQIVND (reference sequence). The CDR3 region has the DNA TGTGCCAGTAGTATTGGCCTCAAGCTCGGCGGCTACACCTTC. Encoded protein: CASSIGLKLGGYTF.

This clone was observed once. The chain uses TRBV4-2 and TRBJ1-4; 9 positions match TRBD1. Germline CDR1 LGHNA, CDR2 YNFKEQ. The J segment lost 5 bases and the V segment lost 4 bases, leaving 5 bases of the junction unmatched. CDR3 size: 15 residues. CDR3 sequence: CASSRSGQGNEKLFF. The CDR3 nucleotides are TGTGCCAGCAGCCGCTCGGGACAGGGCAATGAAAAACTGTTTTTT.

The chain joins TRBV19 to TRBJ2-7, with no clear D. This CDR3 contains 12 residues. The V end was cut by 8 bases, the J end by 7 bases, with 15 bases between. Germline V gene sequence: CDR1 LNHDA, CDR2 SQIVND (reference sequence). The CDR3 DNA is TGTGCCAGTGCGCCCTCCTTAGGGGAGCAGTACTTC. Its protein product is CASAPSLGEQYF.

This clone turned up a few times. The V call is TRBV7-3, the J call TRBJ2-7, with TRBD1 matching over 9 bases. V dropped 5 bases and J dropped 5; count of bases not matched to a gene: 7. The CDR3 is 14 amino acids. Germline V gene sequence: CDR1 SGHTA, CDR2 FQGTGA. CDR3 nucleotide sequence: TGTGCCAGCAGCACCCCCGGACAGGGGAACGAGCAGTACTTC. Its translation is CASSTPGQGNEQYF. Variable domain in full (rest from reference TRBV7-3 and TRBJ2-7): GAGVSQTPSNKVTEKGKYVELRCDPISGHTALYWYRQSLGQGPEFLIYFQGTGAADDSGLPNDRFFAVRPEGSVSTLKIQRTERGDSAVYLCASSTPGQGNEQYFGPGTRLTVT.

The chain has TRBV4-2 and TRBJ1-1; D not resolved. V gave up 4 bases and J gave up 1 base, with 10 bases separating them. Germline lookup yields CDR1 LGHNA and CDR2 YNFKEQ. This CDR3 comprises 14 residues. The CDR3 loop is CASSPLYSNTEAFF. The DNA of the CDR3 is TGTGCCAGCAGCCCCCTCTACTCGAACACTGAAGCTTTCTTT.

The CDR3 bases are TGTGCCAGTACAGGGGGAGAATATGGCTACACCTTC. Residues: CASTGGEYGYTF. The chain recombines TRBV19 with TRBJ1-2, with 7 bases identical to TRBD1. The CDR3 length is 12 residues. Germline V gene sequence: CDR1 LNHDA, CDR2 SQIVND (reference sequence). V was clipped by 7 bases and J by 5 bases; unmatched bases: 4.

The rearrangement links TRBV9 to TRBJ2-7; no reliable D call. V was shortened by 3 bases and J by 3 bases, with 16 bases between the two germline ends. CDR1 and CDR2 (germline): SGDLS, YYNGEE. There are 15 residues in the CDR3. CDR3 region: CASSGIGSDFYEQYF. The CDR3 DNA sequence: TGTGCCAGCAGCGGAATAGGAAGCGACTTCTACGAGCAGTACTTC.

V gene TRBV3-1 (or the pseudogene TRBV3-2) combines with J gene TRBJ1-4; 8 bases fit TRBD1. Trimming took 3 bases from V and 4 from J; bases not matched to a gene: 13. The CDR3 spans 18 residues. Germline CDR1 reads LGHDT; CDR2 reads YNNKEL (reference sequence). The chain's CDR3 is CASSQAGQGGRDNEKLFF. DNA of the CDR3: TGTGCCAGCAGCCAGGCAGGACAGGGAGGACGGGATAATGAAAAACTGTTTTTT.

The chain links TRBV6-5 to TRBJ1-1, with 8 nucleotides matching TRBD1. The CDR3 contains 12 residues. Trimming at V came to 5 bases and at J to 8 bases, leaving 4 bases not matched to a gene. Germline-derived CDR1 and CDR2 are MNHEY and SVGAGI. The CDR3 here is CASSPRQGEAFF. The CDR3 DNA follows: TGTGCCAGCAGTCCCCGACAGGGGGAAGCTTTCTTT.

The chain is built from TRBV3-1 (or the pseudogene TRBV3-2) and TRBJ2-3; D gene ambiguous. The germline V and J ends were trimmed by 4 bases and 1 base, with 6 bases remaining between them. Germline V gene data show CDR1 as LGHDT and CDR2 as YNNKEL (reference sequence). The CDR3 is made up of 13 amino acids. CDR3 sequence (DNA): TGTGCCAGCAGCCCACCAGGCACAGATACGCAGTATTTT. Translated: CASSPPGTDTQYF.

V usage is TRBV5-6 and J usage is TRBJ2-5; no clear D. The V gene's germline CDR1 is SGHDT and CDR2 YYEEEE. This CDR3 has 13 amino acids. V lost 4 bases and J 3 bases, leaving 10 bases between the germline ends. In DNA form, the CDR3 reads TGTGCCAGCAGCACCCAGAATAAAGAGACCCAGTACTTC. Encoded protein: CASSTQNKETQYF.

This chain links TRBV5-1 with TRBJ2-3, with unresolved D. This CDR3 spans 15 amino acids. The germline gives CDR1 SGHRS, CDR2 YFSETQ. Between the trimmed V and J ends, which lost 4 bases and 2 bases, there was a span of 14 bases. CDR3 DNA sequence: TGCGCCAGCAGCCCTATGACTCAGGACACAGATACGCAGTATTTT. Amino acids: CASSPMTQDTDTQYF.

This chain links TRBV5-5 with TRBJ2-3; 13 positions agree with TRBD2. The ends lost 1 base at V and 8 bases at J; junction bases unmatched: 4. The CDR3 is 15 amino acids. From germline, CDR1 is SGHKS and CDR2 YYEKEE (reference sequence). The CDR3 region is CASSLTSGRAGTQYF. The CDR3 DNA sequence: TGTGCCAGCAGCTTGACTAGCGGGAGGGCCGGTACGCAGTATTTT. Full variable domain (rest looked up from reference TRBV5-5 and TRBJ2-3): DAGVTQSPTHLIKTRGQQVTLRCSPISGHKSVSWYQQVLGQGPQFIFQYYEKEERGRGNFPDRFSARQFPNYSSELNVNALLLGDSALYLCASSLTSGRAGTQYFGPGTRLTVL.

The chain carries TRBV4-1 and TRBJ1-5; no reliable D call. The CDR3 has 16 residues. The V and J ends lost 0 bases and 0 bases respectively, with 9 bases between them. In germline, CDR1 is MGHRA, CDR2 YSYEKL. The chain's CDR3 is CASSQEVKYSNQPQHF. CDR3 sequence (DNA): TGCGCCAGCAGCCAAGAAGTAAAATATAGCAATCAGCCCCAGCATTTT.

This clone has only one observation. V gene TRBV29-1 combines with J gene TRBJ1-1; 11 positions match TRBD1. The CDR3 loop spans 14 amino acids. Germline CDR1 is SQVTM and CDR2 is ANQGSEA. Trimming removed 5 bases from V and 5 bases from J; junction bases left unmatched: 7. The CDR3, as DNA: TGCAGCGTTAGGACAGGGGGCGTAGGAACTGAAGCTTTCTTT. It encodes CSVRTGGVGTEAFF.

The chain has TRBV12-3 or TRBV12-4 and TRBJ2-1; 8 bases line up with TRBD1. There are 13 residues in the CDR3. V trimming: 4 bases; J trimming: 8 bases; junction bases outside the gene matches: 4. CDR3 loop: CASSSPDRDEQFF. The CDR3, as DNA: TGTGCCAGCAGTTCCCCGGACAGGGATGAGCAGTTCTTC.